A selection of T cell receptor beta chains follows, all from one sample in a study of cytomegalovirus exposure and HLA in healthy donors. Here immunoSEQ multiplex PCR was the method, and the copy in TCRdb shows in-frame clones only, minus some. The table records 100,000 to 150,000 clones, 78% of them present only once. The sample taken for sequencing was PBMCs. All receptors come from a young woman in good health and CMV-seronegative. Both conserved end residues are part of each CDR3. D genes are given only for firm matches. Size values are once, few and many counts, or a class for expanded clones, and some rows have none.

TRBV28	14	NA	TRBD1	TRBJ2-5	TGTGCCAGCAGCCCCGGGACAGGGACTGAGACCCAGTACTTC	CASSPGTGTETQYF
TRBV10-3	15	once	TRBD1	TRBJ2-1	TGTGCCATCCGAGTCCGGGACAGGGGGCTCAATGAGCAGTTCTTC	CAIRVRDRGLNEQFF
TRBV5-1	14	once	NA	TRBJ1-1	TGCGCCAGCAGCTCCCAGACAGTGAACACTGAAGCTTTCTTT	CASSSQTVNTEAFF
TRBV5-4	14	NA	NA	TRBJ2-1	TGTGCCAGCAGCTTGGAACTAGAGGGGGATGAGCAGTTCTTC	CASSLELEGDEQFF
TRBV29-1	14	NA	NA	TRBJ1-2	TGCAGCGCCGACAGCCCTCGAACGGGCTATGGCTACACCTTC	CSADSPRTGYGYTF
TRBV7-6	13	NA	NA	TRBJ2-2	TGTGCCAGCAGCCCAACGAACACCGGGGAGCTGTTTTTT	CASSPTNTGELFF
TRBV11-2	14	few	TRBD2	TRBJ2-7	TGTGCCAGCAGCTTAGTCCGGGGGGGCTACGAGCAGTACTTC	CASSLVRGGYEQYF
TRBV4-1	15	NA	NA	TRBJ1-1	TGCGCCAGCAGCCCCCCTCCAAGCATGAACACTGAAGCTTTCTTT	CASSPPPSMNTEAFF
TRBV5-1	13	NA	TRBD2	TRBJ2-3	TGCGCCAGCAGCCCGGGAGGGCCAGATACGCAGTATTTT	CASSPGGPDTQYF
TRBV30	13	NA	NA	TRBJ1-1	TGTGCCTGGAGTGTTTACAGCTACACTGAAGCTTTCTTT	CAWSVYSYTEAFF
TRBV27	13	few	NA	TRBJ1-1	TGTGCCAGCAGTCCACCTGGAGGGACTGAAGCTTTCTTT	CASSPPGGTEAFF
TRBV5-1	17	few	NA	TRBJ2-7	TGCGCCAGCAGCTCGCCTAGGAAGGGGAATTTTATTTACGAGCAGTACTTC	CASSSPRKGNFIYEQYF